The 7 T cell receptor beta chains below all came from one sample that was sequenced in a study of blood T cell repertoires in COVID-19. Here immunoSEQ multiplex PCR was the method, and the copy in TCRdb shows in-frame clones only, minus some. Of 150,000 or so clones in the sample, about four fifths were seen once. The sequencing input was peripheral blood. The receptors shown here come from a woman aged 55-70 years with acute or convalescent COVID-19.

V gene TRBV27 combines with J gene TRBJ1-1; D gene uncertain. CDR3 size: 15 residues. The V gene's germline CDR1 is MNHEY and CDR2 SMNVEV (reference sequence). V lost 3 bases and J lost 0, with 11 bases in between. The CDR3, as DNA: TGTGCCAGCAGTTTGAGGCAGACCCTGAACACTGAAGCTTTCTTT. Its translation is CASSLRQTLNTEAFF.

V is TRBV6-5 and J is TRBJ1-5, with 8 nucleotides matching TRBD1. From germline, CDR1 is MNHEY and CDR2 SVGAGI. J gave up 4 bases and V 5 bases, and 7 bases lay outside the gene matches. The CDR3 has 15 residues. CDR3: CASSHSGQGNQPQHF. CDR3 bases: TGTGCCAGCAGTCATTCTGGACAGGGTAATCAGCCCCAGCATTTT.

CDR3 residues: CASSRGDGWNTEAFF. Written as DNA, the CDR3 is TGTGCCAGCAGTCGGGGGGACGGCTGGAACACTGAAGCTTTCTTT. The J gene is TRBJ1-1, the V gene TRBV6-2 or TRBV6-3; tentatively, D is TRBD1 (5 bases). CDR1 MNHEY and CDR2 SVGEGT come from the germline V gene. Trimming shortened V by 5 bases and J by 1 base, and 14 bases separated the two germline ends. The CDR3 has 15 amino acids.

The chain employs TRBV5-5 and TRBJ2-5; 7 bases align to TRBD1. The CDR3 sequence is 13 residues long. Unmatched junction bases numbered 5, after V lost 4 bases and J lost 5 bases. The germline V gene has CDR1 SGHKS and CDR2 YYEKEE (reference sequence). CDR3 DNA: TGTGCCAGCAGCCTCACAGGGGTGGAGACCCAGTACTTC. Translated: CASSLTGVETQYF. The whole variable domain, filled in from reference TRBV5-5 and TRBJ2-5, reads DAGVTQSPTHLIKTRGQQVTLRCSPISGHKSVSWYQQVLGQGPQFIFQYYEKEERGRGNFPDRFSARQFPNYSSELNVNALLLGDSALYLCASSLTGVETQYFGPGTRLLVL.

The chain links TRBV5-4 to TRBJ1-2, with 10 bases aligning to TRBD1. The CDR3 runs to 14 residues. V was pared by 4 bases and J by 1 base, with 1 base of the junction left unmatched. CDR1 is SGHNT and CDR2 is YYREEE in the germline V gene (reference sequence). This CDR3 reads CASSRTGGNYGYTF. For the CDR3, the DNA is TGTGCCAGCAGCCGGACAGGGGGTAACTATGGCTACACCTTC.

In DNA, the CDR3 is TGCAGTGCCCCCCGGGACAGGGGTGCTTTCTTT. Amino acid sequence: CSAPRDRGAFF. The chain couples TRBV20-1 to TRBJ1-1; 10 bases align to TRBD1. The CDR3 has 11 amino acids. Germline assignment: CDR1 DFQATT and CDR2 SNEGSKA (reference sequence). Germline trimming cut 6 bases from V and 11 bases from J; bases unmatched to any gene: 6.

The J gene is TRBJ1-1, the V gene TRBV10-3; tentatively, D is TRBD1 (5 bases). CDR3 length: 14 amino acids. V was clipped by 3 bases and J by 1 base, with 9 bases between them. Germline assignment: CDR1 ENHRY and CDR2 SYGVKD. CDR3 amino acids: CAISDLQANTEAFF. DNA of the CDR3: TGTGCCATCAGTGATTTACAGGCGAACACTGAAGCTTTCTTT.